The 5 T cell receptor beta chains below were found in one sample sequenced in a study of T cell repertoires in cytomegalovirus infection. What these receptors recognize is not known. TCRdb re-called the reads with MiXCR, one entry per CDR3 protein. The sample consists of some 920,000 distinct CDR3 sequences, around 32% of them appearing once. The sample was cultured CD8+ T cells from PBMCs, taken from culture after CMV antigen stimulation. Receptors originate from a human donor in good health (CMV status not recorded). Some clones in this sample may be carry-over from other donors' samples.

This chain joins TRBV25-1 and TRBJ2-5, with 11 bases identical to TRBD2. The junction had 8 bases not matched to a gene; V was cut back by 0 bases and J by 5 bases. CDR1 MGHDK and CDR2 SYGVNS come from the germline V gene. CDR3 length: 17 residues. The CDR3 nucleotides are TGTGCCAGCAGTGAATATGGGGCTAGCGGGGGGCTGGAGACCCAGTACTTC. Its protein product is CASSEYGASGGLETQYF.

CDR3 nucleotide sequence: TGTGCCAGCAGTTTATCGGCTGGATACTACGAGCAGTACGTC. Residues: CASSLSAGYYEQYV. V usage is TRBV28 and J usage is TRBJ2-7; D is uncertain. Germline assignment: CDR1 MDHEN and CDR2 SYDVKM. V dropped 1 base and J dropped 3 bases, with 10 bases sitting between them. The length of the CDR3 is 14 residues.

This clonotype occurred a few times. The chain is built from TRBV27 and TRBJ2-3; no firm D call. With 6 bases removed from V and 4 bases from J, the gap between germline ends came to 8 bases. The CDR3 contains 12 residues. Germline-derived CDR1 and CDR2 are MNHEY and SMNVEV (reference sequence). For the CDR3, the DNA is TGTGCCAGCAGGAGTGGCCCAGATACGCAGTATTTT. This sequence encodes CASRSGPDTQYF.

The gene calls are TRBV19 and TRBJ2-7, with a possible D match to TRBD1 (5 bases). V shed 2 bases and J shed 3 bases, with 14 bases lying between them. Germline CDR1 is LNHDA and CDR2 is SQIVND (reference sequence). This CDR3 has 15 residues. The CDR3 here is CASSISPQGNYEQYF. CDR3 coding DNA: TGTGCCAGTAGTATAAGCCCGCAGGGCAACTACGAGCAGTACTTC.

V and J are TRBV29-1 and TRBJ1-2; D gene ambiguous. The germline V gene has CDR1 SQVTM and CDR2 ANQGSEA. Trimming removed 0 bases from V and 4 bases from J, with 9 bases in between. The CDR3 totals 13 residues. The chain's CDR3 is CSVEESGFYGYTF. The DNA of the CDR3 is TGCAGCGTTGAAGAATCCGGCTTCTATGGCTACACCTTC.